The 14 T cell receptor beta chains below were found in one sample sequenced in a study of blood T cell repertoires in COVID-19. Assay: immunoSEQ multiplex PCR; the TCRdb copy retains only in-frame clones and omits some. The sample has roughly 240,000 clones; 70% to 85% are singletons. What was sequenced was peripheral blood. All receptors derive from a woman of 80 years or more with acute or convalescent COVID-19.

The chain links TRBV6-5 to TRBJ1-6, with D perhaps TRBD1 (6 bases). Germline V gene sequence: CDR1 MNHEY, CDR2 SVGAGI. This CDR3 region has 15 residues. Deletions cut 8 bases from V and 3 bases from J, with 14 bases between. This chain's CDR3 is CASGSPQGYNSPLHF. In DNA, the CDR3 is TGTGCCAGCGGGAGCCCACAGGGCTATAATTCACCCCTCCACTTT.

The chain recombines TRBV11-2 with TRBJ1-2; perhaps TRBD1 as D (6 bases). Trimming left V 2 bases short and J 7 bases short, with 11 bases between. Germline loops: CDR1 SGHAT, CDR2 FQNNGV. The CDR3 is made up of 13 amino acids. CDR3 sequence: CASSLNRAGGYTF. CDR3 in DNA: TGTGCCAGCAGCTTAAACAGGGCGGGTGGCTACACCTTC.

This chain connects TRBV6-2 or TRBV6-3 to TRBJ1-2; the match to TRBD1 covers 7 bases. The length of the CDR3 is 13 residues. Germline V gene lookup returns CDR1 MNHEY and CDR2 SVGEGT. V was clipped by 5 bases and J by 2 bases; unmatched bases: 2. The CDR3 bases are TGTGCCAGCAGTGCACAGGGGAACTATGGCTACACCTTC. This encodes CASSAQGNYGYTF.

The chain carries TRBV5-1 and TRBJ2-5; maybe TRBD2 (6 bases). Germline V gene sequence: CDR1 SGHRS, CDR2 YFSETQ. The CDR3 sequence is 15 residues long. Trimming took 3 bases from V and 2 from J, leaving 14 bases between them. The DNA for the CDR3 is TGCGCCAGCAGCTCCTCCGGGACTCAACAAGAGACCCAGTACTTC. Translation: CASSSSGTQQETQYF.

This clone has only one observation. The chain uses TRBV27 and TRBJ2-1, with D maybe TRBD2 (5 bases). CDR3 length: 14 amino acids. Deletions cut 0 bases from V and 7 bases from J, with 10 bases between. CDR1 is MNHEY, CDR2 SMNVEV, per germline (reference sequence). CDR3 nucleotides: TGTGCCAGCAGTTTATCGAGGAGGAGAAATGAGCAGTTCTTC. It yields the protein CASSLSRRRNEQFF.

This chain links TRBV2 with TRBJ1-5; 10 positions match TRBD1. Trimming cost V 7 bases and J 7 bases; bases outside gene matches: 4. The CDR3 contains 13 residues. Germline V gene sequence: CDR1 SNHLY, CDR2 FYNNEI. Written as DNA, the CDR3 is TGTGCCAGCATGGGACAGGGGTTACAGCCCCAGCATTTT. Amino acid sequence: CASMGQGLQPQHF.

This chain connects TRBV2 to TRBJ2-5; D call uncertain. The germline V gene encodes CDR1 SNHLY and CDR2 FYNNEI. V gave up 6 bases and J gave up 5 bases, with 10 bases separating them. The CDR3 runs to 12 residues. The chain's CDR3 is CASSAIEETQYF. The CDR3 region has the DNA TGTGCCAGCAGCGCGATAGAGGAGACCCAGTACTTC.

The chain has TRBV6-5 and TRBJ2-1, with TRBD2 matching over 9 bases. Trimming removed 6 bases from V and 11 bases from J; junction bases left unmatched: 11. CDR1 MNHEY and CDR2 SVGAGI come from the germline V gene. CDR3 size: 14 residues. CDR3 coding DNA: TGTGCCAGCAGGGCCCGGGGGCGGGAGGGTAAGCAGTTCTTC. This codes for CASRARGREGKQFF.

This clone is a singleton in its sample. Distinct nucleotide sequences in the sample also encode this CDR3. The chain uses TRBV3-1 (or the pseudogene TRBV3-2) and TRBJ1-1; no clear D gene. The CDR3 sequence is 13 residues long. The germline CDR1 and CDR2 sequences are LGHDT and YNNKEL (reference sequence). The V end was cut by 0 bases, the J end by 5 bases, with 7 bases between. As DNA, the CDR3 is TGTGCCAGCAGCCAAGACAGAGGGACTGAAGCTTTCTTT. The encoded protein is CASSQDRGTEAFF.

The rearrangement joins TRBV28 to TRBJ1-1, with D perhaps TRBD1 (6 bases). The V gene's germline CDR1 is MDHEN and CDR2 SYDVKM. CDR3 length: 15 amino acids. Trimming removed 5 bases from V and 2 bases from J, with 15 bases in between. The CDR3 DNA is TGTGCCAGCAGTCCCCTGAGACAGGTCAACACTGAAGCTTTCTTT. Residues: CASSPLRQVNTEAFF.

The chain carries TRBV24-1 and TRBJ2-1, with 7 positions matching TRBD2. Trimming cost V 3 bases and J 6 bases; bases outside gene matches: 13. The germline V gene has CDR1 KGHDR and CDR2 SFDVKD. CDR3 length: 17 residues. The CDR3 spells CATSDGVASGSINEQFF. Written as DNA, the CDR3 is TGTGCCACCAGTGATGGGGTCGCTAGCGGCAGTATCAATGAGCAGTTCTTC.

The V and J genes are TRBV28 and TRBJ2-2; 7 positions match TRBD2. CDR1 is MDHEN, CDR2 SYDVKM, per germline. With V trimmed by 6 bases and J by 0 bases, 7 bases remained unmatched. The CDR3 totals 16 residues. The CDR3 bases are TGTGCCAGCAGCCCTGGAGCGGGGTCGAACACCGGGGAGCTGTTTTTT. It specifies CASSPGAGSNTGELFF.

There are a few counts of this clone. The J gene is TRBJ1-2, the V gene TRBV6-5; 7 nucleotides match TRBD1. Germline CDR1 and CDR2: MNHEY and SVGAGI. The CDR3 has 14 amino acids. V trimming: 5 bases; J trimming: 5 bases; junction bases outside the gene matches: 8. CDR3 sequence (DNA): TGTGCCAGCAGTACCAGGACAGGAATGTATGGCTACACCTTC. Its protein is CASSTRTGMYGYTF.

V gene TRBV29-1 combines with J gene TRBJ2-3; 10 nucleotides agree with TRBD1. CDR3 length equals 16 residues. In germline, CDR1 is SQVTM, CDR2 ANQGSEA. Trimming at V came to 0 bases and at J to 3 bases, leaving 6 bases not matched to a gene. The CDR3 sequence is CSVEDRRQGATDTQYF. The CDR3 DNA is TGCAGCGTTGAAGATAGGAGACAGGGGGCGACAGATACGCAGTATTTT.